This T cell receptor (beta chain) was retrieved from a study of shared clonotypes between healthy human individuals. Adult donors, all healthy and HIV-negative, had no recent acute infections or vaccinations. TCRdb's table, derived via immunoSEQ multiplex PCR, lists solely in-frame clones and lacks some. The repertoire holds 730,000 or so clones, with 72% as singletons. Findings of the study overall: What naive subsets generally showed was a larger estimated richness than memory subsets showed. Shared clonotypes across all four donors exceeded non-shared ones in generation probability.

This clone occurred many times. Its antigen is undetermined. Trimming removed 6 bases at V and 6 bases at J, with 15 bases between. The CDR3 is 14 residues long. The germline V gene has CDR1 SNHLY and CDR2 FYNNEI. The sequenced material came from memory CD4+ T cells sorted from blood. As to subset: CD45RA-negative fraction. The V gene is TRBV2, the J gene TRBJ2-1, with D possibly matching TRBD2 (6 bases). This TCR was sampled from a young woman in good health. In DNA, the CDR3 is TGTGCCAGCAGGCCCGGGACTGGGGGCAATGAGCAGTTCTTC. This translates into CASRPGTGGNEQFF.